This TCR beta chain was identified in a study of blood T cell repertoires in COVID-19. Turning to the study itself: The study drew acute and convalescent COVID-19 samples from the United States, Italy and Spain. T cells, B-cell-depleted T cells, or PBMCs provided the cDNA or gDNA that served as material.

Assay used: immunoSEQ multiplex PCR; TCRdb lists only in-frame clones, some missing. The sample lists around 300,000 clones, roughly 88% occurring once. This clone was observed a single time. Germline V gene sequence: CDR1 SGHRS, CDR2 YFSETQ. The CDR3 runs 14 residues. V dropped 4 bases and J dropped 6 bases, with 16 bases sitting between them. This clonotype was sampled from a woman in her 70s with acute or convalescent COVID-19. Input material: peripheral blood. The chain employs TRBV5-1 and TRBJ1-1, with D perhaps matching TRBD1 (6 bases). CDR3 residues: CASSAQGSRSEAFF. The CDR3, as DNA: TGCGCCAGCAGCGCCCAGGGGTCTCGGTCTGAAGCTTTCTTT.